This T cell receptor beta chain comes out of a study of PD-L1 blockade in urothelial cancer. Study context: Male sex and bladder-origin urothelial cancer characterized about 85% of the roughly 30 patients. Blood analysis took place 3 weeks (second dose) and 6 weeks after treatment start. There were a median of around 140,000 T cells in blood samples.

Some clones are missing from TCRdb's copy, which holds only in-frame ones; the method was immunoSEQ multiplex PCR. The table records about 91,000 clones, more than 90% of them present only once. Germline V lookup: CDR1 SQVTM, CDR2 ANQGSEA. The CDR3 has 13 amino acids. Germline trimming cut 4 bases from V and 5 bases from J; bases unmatched to any gene: 6. Note on this clone: Its antigen is still unknown.

Study-level findings and limits: More expansion of tumor-associated blood clones, seen at 3 weeks, marked durable-benefit patients.

This clonotype originated in a man aged 60 to 69 with urothelial cancer. The V and J genes are TRBV29-1 and TRBJ1-2, with 8 bases that match TRBD1. The material was PBMCs, obtained around atezolizumab (anti-PD-L1) treatment. The DNA of the CDR3 is TGCAGCGTTGCTCAGGGGGCGCATTATGGCTACACCTTC. Translation: CSVAQGAHYGYTF.